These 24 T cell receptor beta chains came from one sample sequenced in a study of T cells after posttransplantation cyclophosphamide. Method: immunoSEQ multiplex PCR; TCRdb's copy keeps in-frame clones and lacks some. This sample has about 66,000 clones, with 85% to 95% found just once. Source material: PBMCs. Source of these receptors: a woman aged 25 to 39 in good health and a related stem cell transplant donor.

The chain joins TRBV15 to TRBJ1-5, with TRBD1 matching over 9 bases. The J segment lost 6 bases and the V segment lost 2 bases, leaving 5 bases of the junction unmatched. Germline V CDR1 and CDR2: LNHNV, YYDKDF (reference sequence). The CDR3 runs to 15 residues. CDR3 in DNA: TGTGCCACCAGCAGAAGTACAGGGGGCGGTCAGCCCCAGCATTTT. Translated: CATSRSTGGGQPQHF.

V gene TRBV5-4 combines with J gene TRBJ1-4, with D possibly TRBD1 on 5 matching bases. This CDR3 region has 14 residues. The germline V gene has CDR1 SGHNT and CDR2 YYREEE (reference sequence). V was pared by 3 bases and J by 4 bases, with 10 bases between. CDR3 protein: CASSSGGGNEKLFF. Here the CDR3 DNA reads TGTGCCAGCAGCTCGGGGGGAGGTAATGAAAAACTGTTTTTT.

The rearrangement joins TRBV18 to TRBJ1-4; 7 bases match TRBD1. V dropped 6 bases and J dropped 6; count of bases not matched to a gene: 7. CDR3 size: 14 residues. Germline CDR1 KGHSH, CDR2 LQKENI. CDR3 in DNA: TGTGCCAGCTCCCTTCGACAGGGCGATGAAAAACTGTTTTTT. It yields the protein CASSLRQGDEKLFF.

CDR3 residues: CASSILADSGNTIYF. The CDR3, as DNA: TGTGCCAGTAGTATATTGGCGGATTCTGGAAACACCATATATTTT. The V and J genes are TRBV19 and TRBJ1-3; no firm D call. The length of the CDR3 is 15 residues. The germline V gene encodes CDR1 LNHDA and CDR2 SQIVND (reference sequence). V was cut by 2 bases and J by 1 base, with 9 bases left in between.

Here the CDR3 DNA reads TGTGCCAGCAGCTCGAAAGAATACAATCAGCCCCAGCATTTT. Amino acid sequence: CASSSKEYNQPQHF. The V gene is TRBV7-9, the J gene TRBJ1-5; no clear D. Germline assignment: CDR1 SEHNR and CDR2 FQNEAQ (reference sequence). The CDR3 covers 14 residues. V lost 4 bases and J 3 bases, leaving 10 bases between the germline ends.

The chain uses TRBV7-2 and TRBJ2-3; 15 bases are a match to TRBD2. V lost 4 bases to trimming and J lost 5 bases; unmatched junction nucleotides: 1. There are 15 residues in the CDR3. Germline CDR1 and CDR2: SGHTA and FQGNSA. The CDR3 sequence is CASSWTSGGGDTQYF. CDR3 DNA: TGTGCCAGCAGCTGGACTAGCGGGGGGGGAGATACGCAGTATTTT.

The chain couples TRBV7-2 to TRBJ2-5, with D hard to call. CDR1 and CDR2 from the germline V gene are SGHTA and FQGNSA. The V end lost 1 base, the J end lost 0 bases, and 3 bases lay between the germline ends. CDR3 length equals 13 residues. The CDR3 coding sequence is TGTGCCAGCAGCTTAGACTACCAAGAGACCCAGTACTTC. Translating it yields CASSLDYQETQYF.

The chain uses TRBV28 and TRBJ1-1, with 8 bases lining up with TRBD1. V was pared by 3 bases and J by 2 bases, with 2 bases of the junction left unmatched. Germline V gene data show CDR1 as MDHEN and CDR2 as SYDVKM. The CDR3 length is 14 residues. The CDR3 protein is CASSFAGGNTEAFF. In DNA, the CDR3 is TGTGCCAGCAGTTTCGCAGGGGGCAACACTGAAGCTTTCTTT.

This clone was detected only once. CDR3 in amino acids: CASRGWQGLTSNQPQHF. The DNA for the CDR3 is TGTGCCAGCCGGGGGTGGCAGGGACTCACCTCCAATCAGCCCCAGCATTTT. The chain links TRBV19 to TRBJ1-5; a possible D gene is TRBD1 (5 bases). V gave up 9 bases and J gave up 3 bases, with 24 bases separating them. Germline V gene data show CDR1 as LNHDA and CDR2 as SQIVND (reference sequence). The CDR3 covers 17 residues.

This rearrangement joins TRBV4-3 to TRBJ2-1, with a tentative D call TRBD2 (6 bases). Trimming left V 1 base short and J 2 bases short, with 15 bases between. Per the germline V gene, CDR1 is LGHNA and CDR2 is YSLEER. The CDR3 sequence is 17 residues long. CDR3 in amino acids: CASSQGRRGTTYNEQFF. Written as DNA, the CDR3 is TGCGCCAGCAGCCAAGGCCGCCGGGGGACCACCTACAATGAGCAGTTCTTC.

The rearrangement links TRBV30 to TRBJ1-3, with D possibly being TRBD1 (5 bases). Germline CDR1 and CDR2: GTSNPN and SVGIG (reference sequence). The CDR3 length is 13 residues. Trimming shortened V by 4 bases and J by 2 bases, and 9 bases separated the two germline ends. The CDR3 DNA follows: TGTGCCTGGACAGGGTTCGCTGGAAACACCATATATTTT. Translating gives CAWTGFAGNTIYF.

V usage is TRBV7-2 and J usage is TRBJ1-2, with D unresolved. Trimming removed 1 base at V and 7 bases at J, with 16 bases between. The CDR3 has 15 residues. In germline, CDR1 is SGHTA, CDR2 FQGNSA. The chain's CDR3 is CASSLDSRSGRGYTF. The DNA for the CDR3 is TGTGCCAGCAGCTTAGACTCCCGGTCCGGGCGTGGCTACACCTTC.

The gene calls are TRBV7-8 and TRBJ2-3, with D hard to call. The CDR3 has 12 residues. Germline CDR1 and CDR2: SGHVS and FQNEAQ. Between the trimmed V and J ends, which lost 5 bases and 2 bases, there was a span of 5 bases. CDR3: CASSTHTDTQYF. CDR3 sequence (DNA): TGTGCCAGCAGCACCCACACAGATACGCAGTATTTT.

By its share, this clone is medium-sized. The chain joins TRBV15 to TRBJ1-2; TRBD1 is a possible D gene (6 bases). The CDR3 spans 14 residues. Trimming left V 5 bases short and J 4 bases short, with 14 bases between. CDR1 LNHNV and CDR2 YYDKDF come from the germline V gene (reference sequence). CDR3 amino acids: CATSPQRGGYGYTF. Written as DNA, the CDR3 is TGTGCCACCAGCCCCCAGAGAGGGGGCTATGGCTACACCTTC.

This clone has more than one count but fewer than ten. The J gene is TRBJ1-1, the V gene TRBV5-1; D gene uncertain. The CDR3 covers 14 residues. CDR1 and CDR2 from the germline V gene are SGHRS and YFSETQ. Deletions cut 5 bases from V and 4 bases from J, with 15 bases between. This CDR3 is CASSITPGSTEAFF. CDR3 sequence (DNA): TGCGCCAGCAGTATAACCCCTGGAAGCACTGAAGCTTTCTTT.

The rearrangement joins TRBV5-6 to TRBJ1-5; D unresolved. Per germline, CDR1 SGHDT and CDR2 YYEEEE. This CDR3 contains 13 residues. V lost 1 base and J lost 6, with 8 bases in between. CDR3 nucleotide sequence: TGTGCCAGCAGCTTGAGCGGAATTCAGCCCCAGCATTTT. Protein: CASSLSGIQPQHF. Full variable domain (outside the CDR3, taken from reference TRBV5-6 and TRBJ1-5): DAGVTQSPTHLIKTRGQQVTLRCSPKSGHDTVSWYQQALGQGPQFIFQYYEEEERQRGNFPDRFSGHQFPNYSSELNVNALLLGDSALYLCASSLSGIQPQHFGDGTRLSIL.

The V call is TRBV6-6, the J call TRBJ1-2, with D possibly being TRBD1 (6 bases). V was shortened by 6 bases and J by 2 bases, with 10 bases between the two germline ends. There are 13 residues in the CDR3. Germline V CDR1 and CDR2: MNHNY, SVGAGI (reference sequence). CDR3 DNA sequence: TGTGCCAGCAGCCCACAGGGAAACTATGGCTACACCTTC. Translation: CASSPQGNYGYTF.

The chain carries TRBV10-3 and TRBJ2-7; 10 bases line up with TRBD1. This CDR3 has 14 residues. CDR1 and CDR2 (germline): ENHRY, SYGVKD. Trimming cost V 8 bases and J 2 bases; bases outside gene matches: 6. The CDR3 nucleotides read TGTGCCATCTCCGCCGGGACAGGGGCCTACGAGCAGTACTTC. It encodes CAISAGTGAYEQYF.

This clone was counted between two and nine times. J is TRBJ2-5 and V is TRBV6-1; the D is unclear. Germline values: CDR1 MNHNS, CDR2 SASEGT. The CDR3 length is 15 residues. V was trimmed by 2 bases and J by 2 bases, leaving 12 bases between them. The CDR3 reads CASSELSAGQETQYF. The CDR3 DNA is TGTGCCAGCAGTGAACTGTCGGCAGGACAAGAGACCCAGTACTTC.

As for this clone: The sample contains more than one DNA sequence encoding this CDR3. CDR3 DNA sequence: TGTGCCATCAGCGACAGTTCCTACGAGCAGTACTTC. Amino acid sequence: CAISDSSYEQYF. This chain uses TRBV10-3 with TRBJ2-7, with D tentatively TRBD1 (5 bases). From germline, CDR1 is ENHRY and CDR2 SYGVKD. V lost 6 bases and J 1 base, leaving 7 bases between the germline ends. CDR3 size: 12 residues.

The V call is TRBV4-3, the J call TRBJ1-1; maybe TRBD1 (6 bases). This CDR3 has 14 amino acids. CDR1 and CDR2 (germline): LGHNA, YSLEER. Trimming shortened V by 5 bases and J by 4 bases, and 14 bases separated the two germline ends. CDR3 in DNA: TGCGCCAGCAGCAAAAGGGGGTTGGGCACTGAAGCTTTCTTT. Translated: CASSKRGLGTEAFF.

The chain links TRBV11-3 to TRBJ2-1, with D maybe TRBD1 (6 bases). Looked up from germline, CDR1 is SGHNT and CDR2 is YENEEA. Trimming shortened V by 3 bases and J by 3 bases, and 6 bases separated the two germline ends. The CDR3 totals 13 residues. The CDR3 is CASSFRGYNEQFF. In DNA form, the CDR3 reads TGTGCCAGCAGCTTCAGGGGCTACAATGAGCAGTTCTTC.

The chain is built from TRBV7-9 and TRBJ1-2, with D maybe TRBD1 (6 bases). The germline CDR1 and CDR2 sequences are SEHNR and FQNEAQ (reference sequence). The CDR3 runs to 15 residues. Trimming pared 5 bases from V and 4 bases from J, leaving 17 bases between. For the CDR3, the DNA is TGTGCCAGCAGCCCACCGACAGGTCTGGGCTATGGCTACACCTTC. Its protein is CASSPPTGLGYGYTF.

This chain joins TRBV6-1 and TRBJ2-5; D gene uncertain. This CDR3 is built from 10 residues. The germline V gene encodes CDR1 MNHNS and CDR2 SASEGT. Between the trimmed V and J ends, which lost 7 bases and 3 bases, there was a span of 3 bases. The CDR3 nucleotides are TGTGCCAGCACCGAAGAGACCCAGTACTTC. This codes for CASTEETQYF.